This T cell receptor (beta chain) was identified during a study of T cell repertoires in cytomegalovirus infection. One entry per CDR3 protein results from TCRdb running MiXCR on the reads. The profile shows 450,000 to 600,000 distinct CDR3 sequences, about 44% of them singletons. As regards this clonotype: Its antigen is currently unknown.

Unmatched junction bases numbered 8, after V lost 4 bases and J lost 4 bases. The CDR3 loop spans 15 amino acids. The chain employs TRBV12-3 or TRBV12-4 and TRBJ2-7, with TRBD2 matching over 9 bases. The specimen comprised cultured PBMCs, sampled from culture after CMV antigen stimulation. The clonotype was recovered from a human donor in good health (CMV status not recorded). Some clones in this sample may be carry-over from other donors' samples. CDR3 in DNA: TGTGCCAGCAGTTCGCGGGAGGGCGGGCGGTACGAGCAGTACTTC. Translated: CASSSREGGRYEQYF.